The 19 T cell receptor beta chains in this list originate from one sample, sequenced in a study of sequential checkpoint blockade in melanoma. Specified treatment: randomized to nivolumab then ipilimumab (arm A) or the reverse (arm B). Using immunoSEQ multiplex PCR, the repertoire was profiled, and TCRdb retains in-frame clones only, with some absent. The repertoire holds some 22,000 clones, with around 30% as singletons. This specimen was tumor tissue (inferred from file names), taken from a patient given nivolumab and ipilimumab in sequence. The receptor source for this set is a human donor with melanoma.

The chain links TRBV11-3 to TRBJ2-1; 9 nucleotides agree with TRBD2. The germline CDR1 and CDR2 sequences are SGHNT and YENEEA. CDR3 length: 14 amino acids. V lost 5 bases and J lost 9; bases outside the gene matches: 8. CDR3 nucleotide sequence: TGTGCCAGCAGCCTATCCGGGACTAGCCTTGAGCAGTTCTTC. It translates to CASSLSGTSLEQFF.

This clone showed up just a few times. V and J are TRBV6-7 and TRBJ2-1; possibly TRBD1 or TRBD2 for D (6 bases each). TRBV6-7 is sorted into the ORF group, with uncertain function. This CDR3 comprises 11 residues. V was clipped by 6 bases and J by 9 bases, with 9 bases between them. The CDR3, as DNA: TGTGCCAGCAGCAGGGGAGGTGAGCAGTTCTTC. Residues: CASSRGGEQFF.

This clone was observed a few times. This sequence joins TRBV29-1 and TRBJ1-1; 7 bases map to TRBD1. Germline V CDR1 and CDR2: SQVTM, ANQGSEA. The CDR3 consists of 13 residues. V trimming: 6 bases; J trimming: 3 bases; junction bases outside the gene matches: 7. Written as DNA, the CDR3 is TGCAGCGTAGGGAGGGGGCGCGACACTGAAGCTTTCTTT. Encoded protein: CSVGRGRDTEAFF.

V and J are TRBV29-1 and TRBJ2-5, with D possibly being TRBD2 (6 bases). The CDR3 spans 12 residues. The V and J ends lost 2 bases and 4 bases respectively, with 8 bases between them. Germline V gene data show CDR1 as SQVTM and CDR2 as ANQGSEA. The DNA of the CDR3 is TGCAGCGTTGAACGGGGGAGAGAGACCCAGTACTTC. Protein: CSVERGRETQYF.

The CDR3 loop reads CASKPAGVGEQFF. Written as DNA, the CDR3 is TGTGCCAGTAAACCAGCGGGAGTTGGGGAGCAGTTCTTC. The J gene is TRBJ2-1, the V gene TRBV19; 8 bases fit TRBD2. This CDR3 comprises 13 residues. CDR1 is LNHDA, CDR2 SQIVND, per germline (reference sequence). Trimming cost V 7 bases and J 10 bases; bases outside gene matches: 9.

This clone was found a few times. The chain joins TRBV30 to TRBJ2-7, with D perhaps matching TRBD1 (7 bases). Trimming removed 1 base from V and 3 bases from J, with 13 bases in between. There are 14 residues in the CDR3. CDR1 GTSNPN and CDR2 SVGIG come from the germline V gene (reference sequence). The CDR3 spells CAWSAGDRGYEQYF. For the CDR3, the DNA is TGTGCCTGGAGTGCGGGGGACAGAGGCTACGAGCAGTACTTC.

In its sample, this clone was seen a few times. V is TRBV28 and J is TRBJ1-4; D possibly corresponds to TRBD1 (5 bases). From germline, CDR1 is MDHEN and CDR2 SYDVKM. The length of the CDR3 is 13 residues. Deletions cut 6 bases from V and 6 bases from J, with 11 bases between. CDR3 residues: CASRQQGDEKLFF. In DNA, the CDR3 is TGTGCCAGCAGGCAGCAGGGAGATGAAAAACTGTTTTTT.

This clone was observed a few times. The chain couples TRBV4-1 to TRBJ1-1, with D possibly TRBD1 on 6 matching bases. CDR1 and CDR2 (germline): MGHRA, YSYEKL. V shed 4 bases and J shed 0 bases, with 15 bases lying between them. This CDR3 spans 16 amino acids. The CDR3 nucleotides are TGCGCCAGCAGCCCGATGGGGGGACACATGAACACTGAAGCTTTCTTT. This sequence encodes CASSPMGGHMNTEAFF.

The chain uses TRBV6-8 and TRBJ1-5; possible D gene TRBD1, 5 bases. CDR3 size: 14 residues. Germline CDR1 reads MNHGY; CDR2 reads SAAAGT. V lost 7 bases and J 0 bases, leaving 10 bases between the germline ends. The CDR3 region has the DNA TGTGCCAGCACCCGACAGTATAGCAATCAGCCCCAGCATTTT. Protein product: CASTRQYSNQPQHF.

This clone was counted between two and nine times. The chain couples TRBV30 to TRBJ1-5; D is unclear. Trimming removed 3 bases at V and 3 bases at J, with 9 bases between. The CDR3 sequence is 13 residues long. The germline CDR1 and CDR2 sequences are GTSNPN and SVGIG (reference sequence). The CDR3 DNA sequence: TGTGCCTGGAGCGGGAACGACAATCAGCCCCAGCATTTT. Encoded protein: CAWSGNDNQPQHF.

The V gene is TRBV6-8, the J gene TRBJ2-7; 9 nucleotides line up with TRBD1. This CDR3 has 14 amino acids. Trimming took 7 bases from V and 5 from J; bases not matched to a gene: 9. Germline V CDR1 and CDR2: MNHGY, SAAAGT. CDR3 region: CASMWGQGGNEQYF. The CDR3 nucleotides read TGTGCCAGCATGTGGGGACAGGGTGGCAACGAGCAGTACTTC.

This clone was seen a few times. J is TRBJ2-2 and V is TRBV6-7, with 7 bases that match TRBD1. TRBV6-7 is an open reading frame, and its role is uncertain. Losses at the gene ends were 0 bases for V and 5 bases for J; bases not matched to a gene: 3. The CDR3 contains 15 residues. The CDR3 DNA sequence: TGTGCCAGCAGTTACTCAGGGGGCGCTACCGGGGAGCTGTTTTTT. This translates into CASSYSGGATGELFF.

The rearrangement joins TRBV23-1 to TRBJ1-1; perhaps TRBD1 as D (6 bases). TRBV23-1 is an ORF; its function is uncertain. Trimming removed 0 bases at V and 5 bases at J, with 22 bases between. The CDR3 consists of 18 residues. Here the CDR3 reads CASSQSPVQRGEGTEAFF. Here the CDR3 DNA reads TGCGCCAGCAGTCAATCTCCGGTGCAGAGGGGGGAGGGGACTGAAGCTTTCTTT.

This clone was seen a few times. This chain connects TRBV28 to TRBJ2-3; a possible D gene is TRBD1 (6 bases). Germline CDR1 is MDHEN and CDR2 is SYDVKM. The CDR3 is made up of 15 amino acids. Trimming stripped 2 bases from V and 4 bases from J, with 13 bases between. The CDR3 here is CASSLIRGRPDTQYF. The CDR3 DNA reads as TGTGCCAGCAGTTTAATCAGGGGACGGCCAGATACGCAGTATTTT.

The rearrangement links TRBV6-8 to TRBJ1-1, with TRBD1 as a possible D gene (5 bases). The CDR3 totals 12 residues. Germline V gene sequence: CDR1 MNHGY, CDR2 SAAAGT. Trimming left V 5 bases short and J 10 bases short, with 14 bases between. CDR3 nucleotide sequence: TGTGCCAGCAGTCGACAGCACGACAGAGCTTTCTTT. Translated: CASSRQHDRAFF.

In its sample, this clone was seen many times. V is TRBV6-8 and J is TRBJ1-6; TRBD1 aligns across 10 bases. The CDR3 has 15 residues. The germline CDR1 and CDR2 sequences are MNHGY and SAAAGT. The junction had 5 bases not matched to a gene; V was cut back by 5 bases and J by 7 bases. CDR3 in amino acids: CASSDRGLGNSPLHF. CDR3 bases: TGTGCCAGCAGTGACAGGGGGCTCGGAAATTCACCCCTCCACTTT.

J is TRBJ2-7 and V is TRBV11-3; D is unresolved. Germline CDR1 and CDR2: SGHNT and YENEEA. The V gene lost 1 base and the J gene lost 0 bases, with 7 bases spanning the gap. CDR3 length: 14 amino acids. DNA for the CDR3: TGTGCCAGCAGCTTAGGCGGTAGCTCCTACGAGCAGTACTTC. Amino acid sequence: CASSLGGSSYEQYF.

The chain recombines TRBV11-3 with TRBJ2-1, with 8 bases identical to TRBD2. The CDR3 runs 15 residues. CDR1 SGHNT and CDR2 YENEEA come from the germline V gene. V lost 8 bases and J lost 3; bases outside the gene matches: 9. CDR3 bases: TGTGCCAGCTTACAACAAGCGGGGGTCTACAATGAGCAGTTCTTC. As protein: CASLQQAGVYNEQFF. Full variable domain (outside the CDR3, taken from reference TRBV11-3 and TRBJ2-1): EAGVVQSPRYKIIEKKQPVAFWCNPISGHNTLYWYLQNLGQGPELLIRYENEEAVDDSQLPKDRFSAERLKGVDSTLKIQPAELGDSAVYLCASLQQAGVYNEQFFGPGTRLTVL.

This chain links TRBV5-1 with TRBJ1-6; no firm D call. Deletions cut 3 bases from V and 5 bases from J, with 12 bases between. The CDR3 consists of 15 residues. The germline V gene has CDR1 SGHRS and CDR2 YFSETQ. CDR3 region: CASSSTGSDNSPLHF. CDR3 in DNA: TGCGCCAGCAGCTCCACGGGATCGGATAATTCACCCCTCCACTTT.